Below, one TCR beta chain is given with its context. At one of its ends the junction is not consistent with the germline gene, which may arise from a read error. Germline-derived CDR1 and CDR2 are SGHTA and FQGNSA. The CDR3 is 14 residues long. The treatment denotes: around 19 received Ad26.COV2.S at low or high dose, single or two shots; several received placebo; per-sample allocation not given. Samples came from day 63 after the first vaccine or placebo injection. The sample originates from a study of Ad26.COV2.S vaccination and SARS-CoV-2 variants. Libraries were prepared by immunoSEQ multiplex PCR; TCRdb keeps only in-frame clonotypes and omits some of them. The table lists about 480,000 clones, roughly 85% of them singletons.

The sequences come from peripheral blood, collected in a trial of Ad26.COV2.S vaccine versus placebo. The clonotype was recovered from a person aged 18-60 years who received the Ad26.COV2.S COVID-19 vaccine or a placebo. J is TRBJ2-1 and V is TRBV7-2; TRBD2 matches 8 bases. DNA for the CDR3: TGTGCCAGCAGCTTAGAAGGGACTAGTAGCCAGCGGATCTTC. Protein sequence: CASSLEGTSSQRIF.